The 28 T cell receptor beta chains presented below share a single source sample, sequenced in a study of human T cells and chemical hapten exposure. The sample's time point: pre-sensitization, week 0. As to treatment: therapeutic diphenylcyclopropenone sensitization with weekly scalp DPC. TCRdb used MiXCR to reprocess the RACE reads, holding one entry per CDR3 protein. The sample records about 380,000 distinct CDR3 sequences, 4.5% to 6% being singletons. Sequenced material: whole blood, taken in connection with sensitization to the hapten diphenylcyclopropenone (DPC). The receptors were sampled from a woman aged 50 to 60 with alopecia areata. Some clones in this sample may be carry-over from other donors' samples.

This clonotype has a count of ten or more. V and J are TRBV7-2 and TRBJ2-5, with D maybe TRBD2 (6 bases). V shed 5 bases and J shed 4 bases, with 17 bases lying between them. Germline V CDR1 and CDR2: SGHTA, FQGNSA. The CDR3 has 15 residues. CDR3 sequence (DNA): TGTGCCAGCAGCCCCATTGGGGGGTCTGGAGAGACCCAGTACTTC. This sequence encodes CASSPIGGSGETQYF.

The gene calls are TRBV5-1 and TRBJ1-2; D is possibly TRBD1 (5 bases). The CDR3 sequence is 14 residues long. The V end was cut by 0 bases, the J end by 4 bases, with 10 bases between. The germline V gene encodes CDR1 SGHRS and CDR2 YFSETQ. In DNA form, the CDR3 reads TGCGCCAGCAGCTTGGAGGGGTCTGGCTATGGCTACACCTTC. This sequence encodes CASSLEGSGYGYTF.

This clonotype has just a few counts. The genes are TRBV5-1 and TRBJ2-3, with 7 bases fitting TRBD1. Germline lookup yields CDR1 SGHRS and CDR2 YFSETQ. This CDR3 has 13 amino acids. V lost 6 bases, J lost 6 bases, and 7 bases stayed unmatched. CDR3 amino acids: CASMNPQGDTQYF. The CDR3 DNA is TGCGCCAGCATGAATCCACAGGGGGATACGCAGTATTTT.

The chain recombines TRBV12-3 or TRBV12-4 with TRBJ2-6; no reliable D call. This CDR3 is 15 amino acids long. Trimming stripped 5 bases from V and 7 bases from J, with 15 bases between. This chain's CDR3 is CASSPRIRGANVLTF. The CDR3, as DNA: TGTGCCAGCAGTCCCCGGATACGAGGAGCCAACGTCCTGACTTTC.

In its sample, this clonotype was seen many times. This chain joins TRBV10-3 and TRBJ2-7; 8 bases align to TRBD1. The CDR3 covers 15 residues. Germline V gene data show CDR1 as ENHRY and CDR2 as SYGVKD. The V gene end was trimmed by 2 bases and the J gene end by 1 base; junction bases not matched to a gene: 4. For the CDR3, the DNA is TGTGCCATCAGTGAGGGACAGGGCGTTTCCTACGAGCAGTACTTC. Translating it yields CAISEGQGVSYEQYF.

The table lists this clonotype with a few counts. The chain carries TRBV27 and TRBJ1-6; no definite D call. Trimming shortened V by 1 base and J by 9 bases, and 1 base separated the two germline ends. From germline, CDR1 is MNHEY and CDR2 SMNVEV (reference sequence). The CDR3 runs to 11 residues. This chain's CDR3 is CASSLFSPLHF. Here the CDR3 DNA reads TGTGCCAGCAGTTTATTTTCACCCCTCCACTTT.

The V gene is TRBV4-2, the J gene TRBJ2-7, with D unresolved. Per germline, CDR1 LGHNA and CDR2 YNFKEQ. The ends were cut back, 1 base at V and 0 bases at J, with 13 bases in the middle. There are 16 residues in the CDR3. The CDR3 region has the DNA TGTGCCAGCAGCCAAGTCCCCGCCACCAACTCCTACGAGCAGTACTTC. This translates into CASSQVPATNSYEQYF.

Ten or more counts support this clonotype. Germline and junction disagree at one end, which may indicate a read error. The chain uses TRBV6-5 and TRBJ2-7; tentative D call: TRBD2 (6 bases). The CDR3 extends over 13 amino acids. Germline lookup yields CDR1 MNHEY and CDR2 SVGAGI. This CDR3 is CASSTGSSYEQYF. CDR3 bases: TGCGCCAGCAGCACCGGGAGCTCCTACGAGCAGTACTTC.

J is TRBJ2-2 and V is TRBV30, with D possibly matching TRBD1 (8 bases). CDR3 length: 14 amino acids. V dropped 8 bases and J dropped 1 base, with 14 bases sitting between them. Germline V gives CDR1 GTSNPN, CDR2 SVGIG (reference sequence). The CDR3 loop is CALQGEGNTGELFF. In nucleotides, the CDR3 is TGTGCCCTACAGGGGGAGGGGAACACCGGGGAGCTGTTTTTT.

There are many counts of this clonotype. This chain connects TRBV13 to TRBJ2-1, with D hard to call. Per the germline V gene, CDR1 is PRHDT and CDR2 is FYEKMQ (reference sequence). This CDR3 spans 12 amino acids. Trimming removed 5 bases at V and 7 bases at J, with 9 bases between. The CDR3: CASSKKPNEQFF. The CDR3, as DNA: TGTGCCAGCAGCAAAAAACCGAATGAGCAGTTCTTC.

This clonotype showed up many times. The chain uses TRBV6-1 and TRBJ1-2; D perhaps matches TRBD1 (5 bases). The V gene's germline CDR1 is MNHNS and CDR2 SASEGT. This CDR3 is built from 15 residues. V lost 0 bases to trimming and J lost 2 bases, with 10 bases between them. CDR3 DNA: TGTGCCAGCAGTGAAGCGGGGACTCCCAACTATGGCTACACCTTC. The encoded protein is CASSEAGTPNYGYTF.

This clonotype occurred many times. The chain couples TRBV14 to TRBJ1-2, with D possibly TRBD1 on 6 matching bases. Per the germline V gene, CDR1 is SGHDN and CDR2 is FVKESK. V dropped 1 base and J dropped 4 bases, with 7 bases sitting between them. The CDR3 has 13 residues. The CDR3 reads CASSQVRGYGYTF. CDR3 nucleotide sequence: TGTGCCAGCAGCCAAGTCAGGGGCTATGGCTACACCTTC. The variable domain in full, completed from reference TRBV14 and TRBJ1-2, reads EAGVTQFPSHSVIEKGQTVTLRCDPISGHDNLYWYRRVMGKEIKFLLHFVKESKQDESGMPNNRFLAERTGGTYSTLKVQPAELEDSGVYFCASSQVRGYGYTFGSGTRLTVV.

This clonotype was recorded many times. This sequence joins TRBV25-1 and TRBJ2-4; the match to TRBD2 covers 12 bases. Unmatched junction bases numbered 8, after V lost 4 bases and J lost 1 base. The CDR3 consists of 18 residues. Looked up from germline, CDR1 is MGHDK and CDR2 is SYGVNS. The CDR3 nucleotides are TGTGCCAGCAGTGGAACCGGGACTAGCGGGTTCGCCAAAAACATTCAGTACTTC. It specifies CASSGTGTSGFAKNIQYF.

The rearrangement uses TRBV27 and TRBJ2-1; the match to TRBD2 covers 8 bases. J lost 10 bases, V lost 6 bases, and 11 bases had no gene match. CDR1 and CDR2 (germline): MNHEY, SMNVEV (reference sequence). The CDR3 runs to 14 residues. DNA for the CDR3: TGTGCCAGCAGCCCGGGACTAGACGAGAGGGAGCAGTTCTTC. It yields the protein CASSPGLDEREQFF.

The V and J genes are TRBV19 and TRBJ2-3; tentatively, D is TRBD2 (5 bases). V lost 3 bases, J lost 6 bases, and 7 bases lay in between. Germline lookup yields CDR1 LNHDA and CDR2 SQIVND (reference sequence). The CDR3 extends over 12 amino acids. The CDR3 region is CASSMRRDTQYF. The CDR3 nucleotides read TGTGCCAGTAGTATGAGGAGGGATACGCAGTATTTT.

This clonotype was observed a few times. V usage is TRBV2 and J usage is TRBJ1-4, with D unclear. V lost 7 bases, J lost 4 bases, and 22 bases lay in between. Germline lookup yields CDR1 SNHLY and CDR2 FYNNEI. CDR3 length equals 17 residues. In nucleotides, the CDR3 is TGTGCCAGCACCATCTCGTTGAATCGGGGATATAATGAAAAACTGTTTTTT. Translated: CASTISLNRGYNEKLFF.

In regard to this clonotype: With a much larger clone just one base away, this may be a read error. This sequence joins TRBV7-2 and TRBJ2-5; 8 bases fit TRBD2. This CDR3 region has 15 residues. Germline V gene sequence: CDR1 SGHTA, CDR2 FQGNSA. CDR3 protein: CAGSLPSGSKETQYF. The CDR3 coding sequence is TGTGCCGGCAGCTTACCGAGCGGGAGCAAAGAGACCCAGTACTTC.

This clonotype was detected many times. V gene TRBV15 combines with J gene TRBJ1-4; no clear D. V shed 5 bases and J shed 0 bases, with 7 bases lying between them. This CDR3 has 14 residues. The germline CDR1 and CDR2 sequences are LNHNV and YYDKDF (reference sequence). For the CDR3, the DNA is TGTGCCACCAGCCCCGGGGCAACTAATGAAAAACTGTTTTTT. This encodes CATSPGATNEKLFF.

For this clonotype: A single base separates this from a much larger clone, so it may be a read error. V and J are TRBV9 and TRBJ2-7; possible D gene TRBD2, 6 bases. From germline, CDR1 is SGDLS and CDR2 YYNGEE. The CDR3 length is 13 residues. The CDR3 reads CVSSDGRRGEQYF. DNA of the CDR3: TGTGTCAGCAGCGACGGACGGCGGGGCGAGCAGTACTTC.

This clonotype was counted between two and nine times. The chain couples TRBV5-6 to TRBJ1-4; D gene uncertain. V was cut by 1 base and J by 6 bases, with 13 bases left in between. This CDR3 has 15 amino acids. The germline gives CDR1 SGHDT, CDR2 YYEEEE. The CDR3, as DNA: TGTGCCAGCAGCTTGAGCCCTACCCCGGATGAAAAACTGTTTTTT. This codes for CASSLSPTPDEKLFF.

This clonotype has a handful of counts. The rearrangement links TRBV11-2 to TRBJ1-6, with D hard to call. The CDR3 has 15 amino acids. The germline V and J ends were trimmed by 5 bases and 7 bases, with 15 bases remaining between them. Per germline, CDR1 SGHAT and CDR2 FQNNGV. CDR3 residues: CASSRVGGRNSPLHF. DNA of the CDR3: TGTGCCAGCAGCCGTGTTGGCGGGCGGAATTCACCCCTCCACTTT.

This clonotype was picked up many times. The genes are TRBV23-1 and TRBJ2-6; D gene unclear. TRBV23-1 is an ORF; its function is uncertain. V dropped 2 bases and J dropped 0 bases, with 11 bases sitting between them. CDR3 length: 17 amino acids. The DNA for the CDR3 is TGCGCCAGCAGTCAAAAGGTTAGAGACTCTGGGGCCAACGTCCTGACTTTC. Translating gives CASSQKVRDSGANVLTF.

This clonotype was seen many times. The CDR3 DNA is TGTGCCAGCAGAGGGTCCGAGCAGTACTTC. Amino acids: CASRGSEQYF. This chain links TRBV2 with TRBJ2-7; D is unclear. CDR1 is SNHLY and CDR2 is FYNNEI in the germline V gene. Trimming removed 6 bases from V and 6 bases from J, with 6 bases in between. The CDR3 runs 10 residues.

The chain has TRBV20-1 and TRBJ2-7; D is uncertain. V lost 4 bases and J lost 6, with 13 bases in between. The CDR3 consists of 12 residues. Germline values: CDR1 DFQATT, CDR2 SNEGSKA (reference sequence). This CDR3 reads CSATDRATEQYF. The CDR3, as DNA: TGCAGTGCTACCGATAGGGCCACCGAGCAGTACTTC.

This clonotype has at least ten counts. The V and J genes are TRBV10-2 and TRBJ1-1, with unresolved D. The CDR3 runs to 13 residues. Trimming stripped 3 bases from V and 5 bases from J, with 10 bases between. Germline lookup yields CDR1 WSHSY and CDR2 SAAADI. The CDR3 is CASSESGLTEAFF. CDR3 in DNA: TGCGCCAGCAGTGAATCAGGACTTACTGAAGCTTTCTTT.

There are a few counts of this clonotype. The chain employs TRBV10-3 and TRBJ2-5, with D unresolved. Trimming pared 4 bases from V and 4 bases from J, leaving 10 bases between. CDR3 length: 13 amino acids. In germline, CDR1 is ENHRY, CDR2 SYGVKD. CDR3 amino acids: CAISGPSSETQYF. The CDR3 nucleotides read TGTGCCATCAGTGGACCCTCTTCAGAGACCCAGTACTTC.

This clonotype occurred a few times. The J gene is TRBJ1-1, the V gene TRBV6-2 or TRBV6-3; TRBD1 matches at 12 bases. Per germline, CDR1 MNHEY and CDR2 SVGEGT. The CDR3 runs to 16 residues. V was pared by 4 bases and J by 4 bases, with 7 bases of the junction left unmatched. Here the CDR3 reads CASSLGQGALGTEAFF. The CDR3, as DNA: TGTGCCAGCAGTTTGGGACAGGGGGCCCTTGGCACTGAAGCTTTCTTT.

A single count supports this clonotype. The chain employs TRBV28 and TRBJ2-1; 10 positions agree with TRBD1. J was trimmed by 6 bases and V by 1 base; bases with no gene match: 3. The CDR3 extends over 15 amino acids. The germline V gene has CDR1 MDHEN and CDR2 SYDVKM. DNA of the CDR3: TGTGCCAGCAGTTTATTGGACAGGGGGTTCAATGAGCAGTTCTTC. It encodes CASSLLDRGFNEQFF. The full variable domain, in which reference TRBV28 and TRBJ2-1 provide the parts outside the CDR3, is DVKVTQSSRYLVKRTGEKVFLECVQDMDHENMFWYRQDPGLGLRLIYFSYDVKMKEKGDIPEGYSVSREKKERFSLILESASTNQTSMYLCASSLLDRGFNEQFFGPGTRLTVL.